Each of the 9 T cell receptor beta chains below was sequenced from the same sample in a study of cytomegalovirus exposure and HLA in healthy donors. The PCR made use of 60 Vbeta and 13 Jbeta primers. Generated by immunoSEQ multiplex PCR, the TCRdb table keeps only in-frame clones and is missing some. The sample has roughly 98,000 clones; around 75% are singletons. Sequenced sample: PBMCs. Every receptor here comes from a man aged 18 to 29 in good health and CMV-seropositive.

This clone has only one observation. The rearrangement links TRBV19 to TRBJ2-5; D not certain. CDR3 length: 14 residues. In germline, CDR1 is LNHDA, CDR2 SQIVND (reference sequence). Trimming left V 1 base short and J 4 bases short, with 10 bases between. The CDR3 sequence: CASSIVLSGETQYF. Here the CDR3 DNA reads TGTGCCAGTAGTATAGTGTTGTCCGGAGAGACCCAGTACTTC.

CDR3 nucleotide sequence: TGTGCCAGCAGTCTCCAGGGAGATACGCAGTATTTT. Its protein is CASSLQGDTQYF. The chain employs TRBV28 and TRBJ2-3; tentative D call: TRBD1 (5 bases). The CDR3 has 12 residues. The germline V gene encodes CDR1 MDHEN and CDR2 SYDVKM. V was clipped by 5 bases and J by 5 bases, with 8 bases between them.

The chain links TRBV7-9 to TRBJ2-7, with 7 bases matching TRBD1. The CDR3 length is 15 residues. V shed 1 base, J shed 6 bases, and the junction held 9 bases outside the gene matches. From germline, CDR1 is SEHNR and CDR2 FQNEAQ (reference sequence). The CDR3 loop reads CASSLGDSQSGEQYF. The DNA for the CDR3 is TGTGCCAGCAGCTTAGGGGACAGCCAAAGCGGCGAGCAGTACTTC.

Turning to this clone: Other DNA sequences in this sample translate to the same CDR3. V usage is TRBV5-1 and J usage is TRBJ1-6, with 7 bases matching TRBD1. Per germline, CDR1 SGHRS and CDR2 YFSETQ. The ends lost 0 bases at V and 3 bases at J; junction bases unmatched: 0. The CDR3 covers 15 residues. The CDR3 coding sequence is TGCGCCAGCAGCTTGGGACAGGGCTATAATTCACCCCTCCACTTT. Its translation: CASSLGQGYNSPLHF.

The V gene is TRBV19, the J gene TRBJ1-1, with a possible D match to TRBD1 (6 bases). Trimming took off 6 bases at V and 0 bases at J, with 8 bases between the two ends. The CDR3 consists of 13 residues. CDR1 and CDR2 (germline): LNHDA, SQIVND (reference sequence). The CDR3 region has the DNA TGTGCCAGTAGAGGACAGATGAACACTGAAGCTTTCTTT. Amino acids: CASRGQMNTEAFF. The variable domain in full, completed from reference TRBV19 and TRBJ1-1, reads DGGITQSPKYLFRKEGQNVTLSCEQNLNHDAMYWYRQDPGQGLRLIYYSQIVNDFQKGDIAEGYSVSREKKESFPLTVTSAQKNPTAFYLCASRGQMNTEAFFGQGTRLTVV.

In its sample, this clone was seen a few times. CDR3 DNA sequence: TGTGCCAGTAGTCGGGAGCGAAGCTCCTACAATGAGCAGTTCTTC. It encodes CASSRERSSYNEQFF. The chain uses TRBV19 and TRBJ2-1, with D maybe TRBD2 (6 bases). Looked up from germline, CDR1 is LNHDA and CDR2 is SQIVND (reference sequence). Trimming shortened V by 5 bases and J by 0 bases, and 11 bases separated the two germline ends. This CDR3 region has 15 residues.

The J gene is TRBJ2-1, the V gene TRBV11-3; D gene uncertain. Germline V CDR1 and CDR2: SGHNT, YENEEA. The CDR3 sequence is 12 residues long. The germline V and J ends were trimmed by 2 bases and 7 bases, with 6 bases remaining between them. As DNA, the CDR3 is TGTGCCAGCAGCTTATCCCAGAATGAGCAGTTCTTC. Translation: CASSLSQNEQFF.

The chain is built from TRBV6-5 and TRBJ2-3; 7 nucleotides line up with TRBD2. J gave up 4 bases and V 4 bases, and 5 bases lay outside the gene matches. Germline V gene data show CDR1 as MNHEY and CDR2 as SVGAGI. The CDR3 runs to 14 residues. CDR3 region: CASSSVSGSDTQYF. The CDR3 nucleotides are TGTGCCAGCAGTTCCGTTAGCGGGTCAGATACGCAGTATTTT.

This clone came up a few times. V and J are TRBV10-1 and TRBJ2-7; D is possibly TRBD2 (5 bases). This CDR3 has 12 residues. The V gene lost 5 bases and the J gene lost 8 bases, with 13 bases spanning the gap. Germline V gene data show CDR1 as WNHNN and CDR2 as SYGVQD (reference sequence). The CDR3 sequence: CASSRTSGQQYF. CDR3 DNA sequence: TGCGCCAGCAGTAGGACGAGCGGACAGCAGTACTTC.